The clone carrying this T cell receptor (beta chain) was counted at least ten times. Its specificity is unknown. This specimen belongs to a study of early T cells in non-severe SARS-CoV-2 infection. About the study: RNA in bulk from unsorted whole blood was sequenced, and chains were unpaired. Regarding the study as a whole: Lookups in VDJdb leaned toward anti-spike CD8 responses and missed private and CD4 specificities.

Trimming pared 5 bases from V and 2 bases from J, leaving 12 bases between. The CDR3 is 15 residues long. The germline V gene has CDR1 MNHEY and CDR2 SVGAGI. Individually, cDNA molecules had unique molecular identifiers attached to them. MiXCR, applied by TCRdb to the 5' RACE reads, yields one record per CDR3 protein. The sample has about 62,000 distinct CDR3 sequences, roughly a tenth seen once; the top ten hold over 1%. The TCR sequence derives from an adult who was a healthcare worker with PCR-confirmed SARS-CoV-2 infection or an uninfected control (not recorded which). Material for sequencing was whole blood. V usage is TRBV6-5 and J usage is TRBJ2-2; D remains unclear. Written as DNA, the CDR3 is TGTGCCAGCAGTGCCAAGTCGGGTAACACCGGGGAGCTGTTTTTT. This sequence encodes CASSAKSGNTGELFF.